Detailed here is one TCR beta chain. This clonotype was counted ten times or more. The antigen it binds to is not known. Per-nucleotide qualities are absent, and no much larger clonotype sits a single base away. For sequencing, an Illumina HiSeq 1500 was employed. In-frame beta chains were kept once TCRdb had trimmed the public reads at Q25 with fastp and called clones with MiXCR. Each CDR3 protein appears once, grouped with its most common genes and DNA. The sample records under 350,000 distinct CDR3 sequences, roughly 9.5% of which are singletons. The ten largest clones represent roughly 4.5% of the sample. The data were taken from a study of T cell repertoires in cytomegalovirus infection (dated by TCRdb to between 2019 and 2020). Some background on the complete study: Donor HLA type was relevant to the analysis, as public TCR beta signatures indicated carriage of CMV infection together with the matching HLA type.

What the work shows at the level of the full study, not this receptor alone: The ex vivo response was dominated by HLA-C-restricted CMV-specific TCR beta clonotypes, and the single most frequent clonotype in two of eight donors was supplied by these HLA-C-restricted clonotypes. In both this cohort and an independent cohort of 350 to 400 donors, the cumulative frequency of public TCR beta family members distinguished carriers of CMV infection plus the relevant HLA type.

This clonotype was sampled from a human donor in good health (CMV status not recorded). Some clones in this sample may be carry-over from other donors' samples. The sample consisted of PBMCs.

The DNA reads as follows: TGTGCCAGCAGTTTAGATGGGGGCGTGGGGGGAAAACTGTTTTTT. Translated, it gives CASSLDGGVGGKLFF. The sequence is built from TRBV27 and TRBJ1-4, with TRBD1 tentatively as D gene (6 bases match). Taken from cysteine to phenylalanine, the CDR3 has 15 residues. CDR3 DNA only is kept here, 45 bases in frame from base 1. Relative to germline, V is 2 bases shorter and J is 10 bases shorter, with 17 bases between their ends. Per the germline V gene (reference sequence), MNHEY is the CDR1 and SMNVEV is the CDR2. This CDR3, with the reference TRBV27 and TRBJ1-4 proteins standing in past its ends, gives the full variable domain EAQVTQNPRYLITVTGKKLTVTCSQNMNHEYMSWYRQDPGLGLRQIYYSMNVEVTDKGDVPEGYKVSRKEKRNFPLILESPSPNQTSLYFCASSLDGGVGGKLFFGSGTQLSVL.